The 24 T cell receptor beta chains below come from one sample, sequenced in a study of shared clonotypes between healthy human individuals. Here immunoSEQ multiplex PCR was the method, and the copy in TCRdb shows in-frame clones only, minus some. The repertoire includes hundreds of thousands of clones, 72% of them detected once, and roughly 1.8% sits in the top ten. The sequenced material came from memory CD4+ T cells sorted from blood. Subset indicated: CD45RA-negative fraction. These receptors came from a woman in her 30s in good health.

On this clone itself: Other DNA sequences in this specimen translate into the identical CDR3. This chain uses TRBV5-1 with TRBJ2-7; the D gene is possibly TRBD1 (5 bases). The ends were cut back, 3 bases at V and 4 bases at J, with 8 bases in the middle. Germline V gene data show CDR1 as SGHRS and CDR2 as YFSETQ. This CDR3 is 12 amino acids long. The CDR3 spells CASSSQGYEQYF. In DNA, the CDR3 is TGCGCCAGCAGCTCCCAGGGATACGAGCAGTACTTC.

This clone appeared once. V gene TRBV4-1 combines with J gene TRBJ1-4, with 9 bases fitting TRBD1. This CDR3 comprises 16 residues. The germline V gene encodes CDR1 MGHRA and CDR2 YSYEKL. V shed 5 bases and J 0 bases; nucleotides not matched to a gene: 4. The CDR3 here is CASSGTGFATNEKLFF. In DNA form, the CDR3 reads TGCGCCAGCAGCGGGACAGGGTTCGCAACTAATGAAAAACTGTTTTTT.

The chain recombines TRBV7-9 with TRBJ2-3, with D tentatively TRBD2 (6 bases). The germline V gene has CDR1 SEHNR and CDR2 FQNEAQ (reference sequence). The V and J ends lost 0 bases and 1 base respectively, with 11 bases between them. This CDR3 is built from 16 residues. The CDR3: CASSLANSGGTDTQYF. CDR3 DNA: TGTGCCAGCAGCTTAGCAAATAGCGGAGGCACAGATACGCAGTATTTT.

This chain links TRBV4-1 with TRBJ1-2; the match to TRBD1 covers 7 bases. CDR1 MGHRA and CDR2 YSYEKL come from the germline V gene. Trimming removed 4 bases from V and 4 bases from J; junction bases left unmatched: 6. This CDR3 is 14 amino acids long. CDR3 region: CASSREGQSYGYTF. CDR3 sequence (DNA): TGCGCCAGCAGCCGAGAGGGACAGTCCTATGGCTACACCTTC.

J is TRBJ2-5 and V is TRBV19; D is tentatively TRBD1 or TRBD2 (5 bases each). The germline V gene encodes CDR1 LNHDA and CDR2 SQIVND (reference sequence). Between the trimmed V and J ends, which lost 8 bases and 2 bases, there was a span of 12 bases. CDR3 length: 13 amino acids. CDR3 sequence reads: CASRRGMQETQYF. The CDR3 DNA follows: TGTGCCAGTCGTCGGGGCATGCAAGAGACCCAGTACTTC.

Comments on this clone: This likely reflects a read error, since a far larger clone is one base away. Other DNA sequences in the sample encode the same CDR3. DNA of the CDR3: TGTGCCAGCAGTGAGGACAGGGACACTGAAGCTTTCTTT. Its protein product is CASSEDRDTEAFF. The chain recombines TRBV2 with TRBJ1-1; 8 positions agree with TRBD1. CDR1 and CDR2 (germline): SNHLY, FYNNEI. The CDR3 is 13 amino acids. Trimming removed 3 bases from V and 3 bases from J; junction bases left unmatched: 0.

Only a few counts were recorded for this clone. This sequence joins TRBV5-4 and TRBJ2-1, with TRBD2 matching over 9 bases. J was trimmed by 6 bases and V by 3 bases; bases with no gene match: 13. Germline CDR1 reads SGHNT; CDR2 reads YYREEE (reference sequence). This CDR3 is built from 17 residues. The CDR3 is CASSSQKGAGGRNEQFF. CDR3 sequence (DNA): TGTGCCAGCAGCTCCCAGAAGGGAGCGGGAGGACGCAATGAGCAGTTCTTC.

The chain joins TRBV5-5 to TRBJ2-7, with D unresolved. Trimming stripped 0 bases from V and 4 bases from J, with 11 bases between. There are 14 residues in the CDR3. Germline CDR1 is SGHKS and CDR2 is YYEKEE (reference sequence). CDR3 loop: CASSLVGTSYEQYF. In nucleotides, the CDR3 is TGTGCCAGCAGCTTGGTAGGCACCAGTTACGAGCAGTACTTC. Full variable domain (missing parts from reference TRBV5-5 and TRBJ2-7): DAGVTQSPTHLIKTRGQQVTLRCSPISGHKSVSWYQQVLGQGPQFIFQYYEKEERGRGNFPDRFSARQFPNYSSELNVNALLLGDSALYLCASSLVGTSYEQYFGPGTRLTVT.

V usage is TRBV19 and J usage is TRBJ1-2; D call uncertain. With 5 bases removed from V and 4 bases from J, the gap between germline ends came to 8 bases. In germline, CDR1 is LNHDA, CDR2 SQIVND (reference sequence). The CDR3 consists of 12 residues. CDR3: CASSPYTYGYTF. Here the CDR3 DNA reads TGTGCCAGTAGTCCGTACACCTATGGCTACACCTTC.

CDR3 DNA sequence: TGTGCCTGGGCTAGCGGCCAAGAGACCCAGTACTTC. Its translation: CAWASGQETQYF. The rearrangement joins TRBV30 to TRBJ2-5; TRBD2 matches 7 bases. J lost 1 base, V lost 5 bases, and 1 base had no gene match. In germline, CDR1 is GTSNPN, CDR2 SVGIG (reference sequence). This CDR3 spans 12 amino acids.

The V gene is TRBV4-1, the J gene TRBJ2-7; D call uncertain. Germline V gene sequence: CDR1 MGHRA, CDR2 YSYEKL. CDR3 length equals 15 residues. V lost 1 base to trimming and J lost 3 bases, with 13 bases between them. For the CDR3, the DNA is TGCGCCAGCAGCCAAGGGTTAGCTTATGACTACGAGCAGTACTTC. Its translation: CASSQGLAYDYEQYF.

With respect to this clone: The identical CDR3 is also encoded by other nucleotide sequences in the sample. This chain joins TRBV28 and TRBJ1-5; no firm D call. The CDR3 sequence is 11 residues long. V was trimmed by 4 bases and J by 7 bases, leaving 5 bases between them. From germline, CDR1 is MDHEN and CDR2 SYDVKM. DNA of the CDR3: TGTGCCAGCAGTTCGCGGCAGCCCCAGCATTTT. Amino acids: CASSSRQPQHF.

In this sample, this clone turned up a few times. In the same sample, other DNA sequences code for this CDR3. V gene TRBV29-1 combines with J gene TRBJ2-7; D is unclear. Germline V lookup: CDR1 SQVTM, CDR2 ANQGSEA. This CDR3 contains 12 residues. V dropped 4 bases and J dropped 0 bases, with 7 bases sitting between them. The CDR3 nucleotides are TGCAGCGTTGGGCTCAGCTCCTACGAGCAGTACTTC. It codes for CSVGLSSYEQYF.

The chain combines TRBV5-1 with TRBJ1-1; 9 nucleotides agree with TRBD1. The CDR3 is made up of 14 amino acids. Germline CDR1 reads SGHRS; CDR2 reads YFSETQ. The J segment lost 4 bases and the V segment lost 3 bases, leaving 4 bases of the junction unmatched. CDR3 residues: CASSSTTGGTEAFF. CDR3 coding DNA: TGCGCCAGCAGCTCAACGACAGGGGGCACTGAAGCTTTCTTT.

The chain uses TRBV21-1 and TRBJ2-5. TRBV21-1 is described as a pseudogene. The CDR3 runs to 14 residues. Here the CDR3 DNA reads TGTGCCAGCATGCCGGATTACGCACAAGAGACCCAGTACTTC. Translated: CASMPDYAQETQYF.

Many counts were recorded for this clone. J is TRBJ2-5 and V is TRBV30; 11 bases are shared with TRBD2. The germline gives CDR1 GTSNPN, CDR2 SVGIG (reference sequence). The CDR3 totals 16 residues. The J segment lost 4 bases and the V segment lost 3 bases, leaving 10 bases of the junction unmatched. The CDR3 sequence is CAWRWGYSGRGETQYF. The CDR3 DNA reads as TGTGCCTGGAGATGGGGGTATAGCGGGAGGGGAGAGACCCAGTACTTC.

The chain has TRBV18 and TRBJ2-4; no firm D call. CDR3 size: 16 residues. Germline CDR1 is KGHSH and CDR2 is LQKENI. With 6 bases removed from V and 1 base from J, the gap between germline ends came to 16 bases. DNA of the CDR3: TGTGCCAGCTCCCCTTCTGACGGCAGGGCCAAAAACATTCAGTACTTC. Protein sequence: CASSPSDGRAKNIQYF.

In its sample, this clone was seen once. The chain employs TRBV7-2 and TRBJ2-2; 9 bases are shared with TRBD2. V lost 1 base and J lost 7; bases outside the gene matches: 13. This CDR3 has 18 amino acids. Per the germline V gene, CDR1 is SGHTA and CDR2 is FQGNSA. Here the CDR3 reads CASSLVGLANRRSGELFF. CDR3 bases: TGTGCCAGCAGCTTAGTCGGACTAGCGAATAGGAGGAGCGGGGAGCTGTTTTTT.

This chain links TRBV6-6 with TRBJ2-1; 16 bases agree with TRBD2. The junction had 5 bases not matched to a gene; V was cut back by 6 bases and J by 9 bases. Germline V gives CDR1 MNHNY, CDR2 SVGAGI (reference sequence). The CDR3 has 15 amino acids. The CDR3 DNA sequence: TGTGCCAGCAGCCCCGGGACTAGCGGGAGGGGTGAGCAGTTCTTC. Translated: CASSPGTSGRGEQFF.

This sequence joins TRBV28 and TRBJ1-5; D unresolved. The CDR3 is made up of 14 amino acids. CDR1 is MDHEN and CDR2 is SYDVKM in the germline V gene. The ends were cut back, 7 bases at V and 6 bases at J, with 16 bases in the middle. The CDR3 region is CASNKMTESQPQHF. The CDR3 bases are TGTGCCAGCAACAAGATGACCGAAAGTCAGCCCCAGCATTTT.

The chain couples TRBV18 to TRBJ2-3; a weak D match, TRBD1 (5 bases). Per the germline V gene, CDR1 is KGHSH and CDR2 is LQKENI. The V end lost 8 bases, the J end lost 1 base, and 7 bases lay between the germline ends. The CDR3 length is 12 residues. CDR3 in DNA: TGTGCCAGCCAGGGTGGCACAGATACGCAGTATTTT. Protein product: CASQGGTDTQYF.

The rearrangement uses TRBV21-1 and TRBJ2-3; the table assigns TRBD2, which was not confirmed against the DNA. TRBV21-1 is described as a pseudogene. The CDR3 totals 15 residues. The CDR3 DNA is TGTGCCAGCAGCAAAGGAGGGAAGAGCACAGATACGCAGTATTTT. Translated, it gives CASSKGGKSTDTQYF.

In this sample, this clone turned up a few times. The CDR3 reads CASTPGGSGYEQYF. The CDR3 nucleotides are TGTGCCAGCACCCCGGGGGGGTCCGGCTACGAGCAGTACTTC. This chain joins TRBV6-6 and TRBJ2-7; the match to TRBD2 covers 8 bases. Germline V gene data show CDR1 as MNHNY and CDR2 as SVGAGI (reference sequence). J lost 3 bases, V lost 7 bases, and 8 bases had no gene match. There are 14 residues in the CDR3.

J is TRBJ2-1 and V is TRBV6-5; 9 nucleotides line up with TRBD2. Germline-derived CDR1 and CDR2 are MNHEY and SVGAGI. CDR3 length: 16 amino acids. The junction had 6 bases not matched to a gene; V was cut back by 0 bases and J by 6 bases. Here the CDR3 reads CASSYSGTSTINEQFF. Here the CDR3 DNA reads TGTGCCAGCAGTTACTCCGGGACTAGCACTATCAATGAGCAGTTCTTC.